The text below deals with one T cell receptor beta chain. Produced via immunoSEQ multiplex PCR; TCRdb's table is partial and in-frame only. Among about 98,000 clones listed, about 80% were seen once. These data belong to a study of control samples from healthy donors and cancer patients. This CDR3 is 13 amino acids long. CDR1 SGHKS and CDR2 YYEKEE come from the germline V gene (reference sequence). Trimming took 2 bases from V and 1 from J, leaving 6 bases between them. The chain uses TRBV5-5 and TRBJ1-1; D is undetermined. Sequenced material: blood. The TCR comes from a woman aged 25-40 years in good health. As DNA, the CDR3 is TGTGCCAGCAGCTTCAGTTCGAACACTGAAGCTTTCTTT. Its protein product is CASSFSSNTEAFF.